This T cell receptor (beta chain) comes out of a study of blood T cell repertoires in COVID-19. Study-wide context: Specimens from acute and convalescent COVID-19 originated in the United States, Italy and Spain.

Germline V gene sequence: CDR1 MNHEY, CDR2 SVGEGT. The V and J ends lost 3 bases and 6 bases respectively, with 12 bases between them. CDR3 length: 13 residues. Researchers sorted participants into cohorts using their self-reported clinical history. Measured with immunoSEQ multiplex PCR; TCRdb has only the in-frame clones, and not every one. The sample includes 250,000 or so clones, roughly 90% of them seen just once. The chain employs TRBV6-2 or TRBV6-3 and TRBJ2-7, with a possible D match to TRBD2 (5 bases). The TCR originated in a man between 40 and 49 years old who had been exposed to COVID-19. The sequenced material came from PBMCs or T cells enriched from blood (not recorded which). The CDR3 sequence: CASSYGLSVEQYF. CDR3 coding DNA: TGTGCCAGCAGTTATGGACTCTCGGTCGAGCAGTACTTC.